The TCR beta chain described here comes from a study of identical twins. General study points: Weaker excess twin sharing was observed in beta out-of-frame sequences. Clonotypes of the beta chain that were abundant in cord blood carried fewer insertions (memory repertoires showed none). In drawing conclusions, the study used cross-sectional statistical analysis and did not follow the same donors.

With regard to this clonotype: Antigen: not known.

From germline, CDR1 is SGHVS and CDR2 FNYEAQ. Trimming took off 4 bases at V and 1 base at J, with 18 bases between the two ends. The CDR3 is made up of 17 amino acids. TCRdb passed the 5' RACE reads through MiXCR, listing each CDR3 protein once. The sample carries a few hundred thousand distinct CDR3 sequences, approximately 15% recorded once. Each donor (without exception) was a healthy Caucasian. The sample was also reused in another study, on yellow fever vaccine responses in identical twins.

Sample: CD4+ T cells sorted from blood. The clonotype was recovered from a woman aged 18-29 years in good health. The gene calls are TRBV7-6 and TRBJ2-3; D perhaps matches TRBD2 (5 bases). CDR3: CASSSNGDSWGTDTQYF. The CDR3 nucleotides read TGTGCCAGCAGCTCCAACGGGGATTCATGGGGCACAGATACGCAGTATTTT.